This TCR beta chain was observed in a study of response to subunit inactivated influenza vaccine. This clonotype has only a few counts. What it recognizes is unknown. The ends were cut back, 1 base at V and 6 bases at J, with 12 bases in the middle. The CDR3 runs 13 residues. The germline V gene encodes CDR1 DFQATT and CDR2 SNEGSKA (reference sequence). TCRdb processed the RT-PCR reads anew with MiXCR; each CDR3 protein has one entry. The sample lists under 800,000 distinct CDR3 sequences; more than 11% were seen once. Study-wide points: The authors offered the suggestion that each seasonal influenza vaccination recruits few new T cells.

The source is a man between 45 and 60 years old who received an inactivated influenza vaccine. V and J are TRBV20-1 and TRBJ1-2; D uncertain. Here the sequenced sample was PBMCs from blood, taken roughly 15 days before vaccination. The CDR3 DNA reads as TGCAGTGCTAGAGTTCTGGCCCGAGATGGCTACACCTTC. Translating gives CSARVLARDGYTF.